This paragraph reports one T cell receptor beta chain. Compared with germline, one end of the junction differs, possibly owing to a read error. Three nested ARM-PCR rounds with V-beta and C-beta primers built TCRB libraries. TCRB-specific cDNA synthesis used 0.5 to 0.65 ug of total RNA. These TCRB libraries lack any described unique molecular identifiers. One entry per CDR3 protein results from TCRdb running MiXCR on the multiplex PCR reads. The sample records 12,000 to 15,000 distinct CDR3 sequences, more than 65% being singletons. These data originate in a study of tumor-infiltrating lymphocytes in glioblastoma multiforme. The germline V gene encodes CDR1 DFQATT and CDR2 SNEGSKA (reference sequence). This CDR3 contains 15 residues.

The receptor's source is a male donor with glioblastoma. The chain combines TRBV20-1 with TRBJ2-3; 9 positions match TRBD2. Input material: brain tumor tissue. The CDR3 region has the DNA TGCAGCGCCAGTTCCAATAGCGGGGGAACAGATATGCAGTATTTT. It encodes CSASSNSGGTDMQYF.